The 24 T cell receptor beta chains presented below share a single source sample, sequenced in a study of T cells after yellow fever vaccination. TCRdb re-derived calls from the 5' RACE reads in MiXCR, one entry per CDR3 protein. Of 500,000 to 650,000 distinct CDR3 sequences listed, approximately 13% are singletons. Specimen: PBMCs, collected on the day of the yellow fever booster vaccination. These TCRs come from a man aged 25 to 45 who received the YFV17D yellow fever vaccine.

The CDR3, as DNA: TGTGCCAGCAGCGTAGGGCAGGCCGCCAGCTCCTACGAGCAGTACTTC. Translation gives CASSVGQAASSYEQYF. The rearrangement uses TRBV9 and TRBJ2-7; D uncertain. V was shortened by 0 bases and J by 0 bases, with 13 bases between the two germline ends. The germline CDR1 and CDR2 sequences are SGDLS and YYNGEE. The CDR3 contains 16 residues.

The V call is TRBV10-2, the J call TRBJ2-2, with 8 positions matching TRBD1. The length of the CDR3 is 15 residues. The germline gives CDR1 WSHSY, CDR2 SAAADI. V was clipped by 10 bases and J by 5 bases; unmatched bases: 12. For the CDR3, the DNA is TGCGCCAAGACAGGGGATAGGGATTGGACCGGGGAGCTGTTTTTT. As protein: CAKTGDRDWTGELFF.

Comment on this clonotype: One end of the junction does not line up with germline, which may come from a read error. The chain carries TRBV11-1 and TRBJ2-5; D might be TRBD1 or TRBD2, each matching 5 bases. Germline CDR1 is SGHAT and CDR2 is FQDESV (reference sequence). This CDR3 region has 18 residues. The CDR3 loop reads CASSLIGTGATLQETLYF. DNA for the CDR3: TGTGCCAGCAGCTTAATCGGTACCGGGGCGACACTCCAAGAGACCCTGTACTTC.

This clonotype was seen a single time. CDR3 DNA: TGTGCCAGCAGTTTAATGGGACGGAAGAACACTGAAGCTTTCTTT. It is translated as CASSLMGRKNTEAFF. V and J are TRBV12-3 or TRBV12-4 and TRBJ1-1, with a tentative D call TRBD1 (5 bases). V lost 2 bases and J 1 base, leaving 11 bases between the germline ends. CDR3 length equals 15 residues.

This clonotype was seen a handful of times. V is TRBV30 and J is TRBJ2-2; D remains unclear. The CDR3 has 11 amino acids. V was cut by 8 bases and J by 2 bases, with 6 bases left in between. Germline values: CDR1 GTSNPN, CDR2 SVGIG (reference sequence). The CDR3 DNA reads TGTGCCCGGAAAAACACCGGGGAGCTGTTTTTT. This translates into CARKNTGELFF.

This clonotype was seen a few times. This sequence joins TRBV6-1 and TRBJ2-3, with D perhaps matching TRBD1 (5 bases). CDR3 length equals 15 residues. The V end was cut by 6 bases, the J end by 1 base, with 14 bases between. Germline CDR1 MNHNS, CDR2 SASEGT. CDR3 protein: CASRNGPTGTDTQYF. As DNA, the CDR3 is TGTGCCAGCAGAAATGGGCCGACAGGCACAGATACGCAGTATTTT.

A word on this clonotype: A read error is possible here, since a much larger clone lies one base away. V usage is TRBV7-2 and J usage is TRBJ2-1; possibly TRBD2 for D (5 bases). CDR3 size: 13 residues. Germline values: CDR1 SGHTA, CDR2 FQGNSA. CDR3 sequence: CASSQPRDNEQLF. The CDR3 region has the DNA TGTGCCAGCAGTCAGCCCCGGGATAATGAGCAGCTCTTC.

The chain links TRBV6-5 to TRBJ1-6, with D possibly being TRBD1 (6 bases). Trimming pared 0 bases from V and 9 bases from J, leaving 12 bases between. The CDR3 is 15 amino acids. Germline V gene data show CDR1 as MNHEY and CDR2 as SVGAGI. The CDR3 sequence is CASSYSGGLRSPLHF. The CDR3 bases are TGTGCCAGCAGTTACTCCGGGGGCCTTCGTTCACCCCTCCACTTT.

The rearrangement uses TRBV7-9 and TRBJ2-7, with 10 positions matching TRBD1. CDR3 size: 15 residues. V lost 5 bases, J lost 7 bases, and 11 bases stayed unmatched. Germline V gene sequence: CDR1 SEHNR, CDR2 FQNEAQ (reference sequence). The CDR3 reads CASSTPGTGVGEQYF. DNA of the CDR3: TGTGCCAGCAGCACCCCTGGGACAGGGGTAGGGGAGCAGTACTTC.

Only a few counts were recorded for this clonotype. The rearrangement uses TRBV29-1 and TRBJ2-3; D gene unclear. CDR1 is SQVTM and CDR2 is ANQGSEA in the germline V gene. This CDR3 contains 14 residues. Trimming removed 0 bases from V and 0 bases from J, with 7 bases in between. The CDR3 here is CSVEDGVSTDTQYF. CDR3 sequence (DNA): TGCAGCGTTGAAGATGGGGTTAGCACAGATACGCAGTATTTT.

This clonotype has a count of ten or more. The rearrangement uses TRBV24-1 and TRBJ2-5; TRBD2 aligns across 10 bases. This CDR3 has 17 amino acids. The V gene's germline CDR1 is KGHDR and CDR2 SFDVKD. Trimming cost V 5 bases and J 1 base; bases outside gene matches: 9. CDR3 protein: CATSADPRTSGQETQYF. The CDR3 nucleotides read TGTGCCACCAGTGCGGACCCGAGGACTAGCGGCCAAGAGACCCAGTACTTC.

This clonotype was counted between two and nine times. The CDR3 region is CASSLGAEKYEQYF. The CDR3 DNA reads as TGTGCCAGCAGCTTGGGGGCGGAAAAATACGAGCAGTACTTC. This chain links TRBV5-4 with TRBJ2-7; no definite D call. With 0 bases removed from V and 4 bases from J, the gap between germline ends came to 11 bases. The germline V gene has CDR1 SGHNT and CDR2 YYREEE (reference sequence). The CDR3 spans 14 residues.

V is TRBV10-1 and J is TRBJ2-7; 7 nucleotides align to TRBD1. J lost 2 bases, V lost 3 bases, and 4 bases had no gene match. This CDR3 region has 14 residues. Germline CDR1 WNHNN, CDR2 SYGVQD (reference sequence). The CDR3 spells CASSDRDRAYEQYF. DNA for the CDR3: TGCGCCAGCAGTGACCGGGACAGAGCCTACGAGCAGTACTTC.

This clonotype has only a few counts. V is TRBV18 and J is TRBJ2-1; the match to TRBD2 covers 9 bases. CDR1 KGHSH and CDR2 LQKENI come from the germline V gene. The CDR3 runs to 15 residues. Trimming took 1 base from V and 4 from J; bases not matched to a gene: 2. Here the CDR3 DNA reads TGTGCCAGCTCACCACAGCGGGAGGTTTACAATGAGCAGTTCTTC. It is translated as CASSPQREVYNEQFF.

The chain has TRBV7-2 and TRBJ2-1; TRBD2 agrees at 7 bases. This CDR3 contains 16 residues. Germline trimming cut 1 base from V and 4 bases from J; bases unmatched to any gene: 7. Germline CDR1 and CDR2: SGHTA and FQGNSA. In nucleotides, the CDR3 is TGTGCCAGCAGCTTAGGCGGGAGCCATGCTTACAATGAGCAGTTCTTC. Its protein is CASSLGGSHAYNEQFF.

The chain joins TRBV11-2 to TRBJ2-7; TRBD2 agrees at 15 bases. V dropped 1 base and J dropped 7; count of bases not matched to a gene: 5. Germline V gives CDR1 SGHAT, CDR2 FQNNGV. The CDR3 covers 16 residues. As DNA, the CDR3 is TGTGCCAGCAGCTTAGTCCCCGGACTAGCGGGAGGGGAGCAGTACTTC. Amino acid sequence: CASSLVPGLAGGEQYF.

V is TRBV20-1 and J is TRBJ2-1; D is ambiguous. This CDR3 comprises 10 residues. The germline V and J ends were trimmed by 6 bases and 12 bases, with 12 bases remaining between them. CDR1 is DFQATT and CDR2 is SNEGSKA in the germline V gene (reference sequence). The DNA for the CDR3 is TGCAGTGCGACTCTAGGAAGGCAGTTCTTC. Amino acids: CSATLGRQFF.

The chain carries TRBV9 and TRBJ2-3; unclear D gene. With 1 base removed from V and 3 bases from J, the gap between germline ends came to 15 bases. The CDR3 runs to 16 residues. Germline lookup yields CDR1 SGDLS and CDR2 YYNGEE. CDR3 DNA sequence: TGTGCCAGCAGCGTACAGGCGTGGGGTTGGACAGATACGCAGTATTTT. As protein: CASSVQAWGWTDTQYF.

This chain links TRBV6-2 or TRBV6-3 with TRBJ2-7, with 7 bases that match TRBD2. CDR3 length: 15 amino acids. V trimming: 3 bases; J trimming: 3 bases; junction bases outside the gene matches: 8. Germline V gives CDR1 MNHEY, CDR2 SVGEGT. The CDR3 nucleotides are TGTGCCAGCAGTTATTTGGGTAGCGGGCGCTACGAGCAGTACTTC. Residues: CASSYLGSGRYEQYF.

The chain combines TRBV15 with TRBJ2-5; possibly TRBD1 for D (5 bases). This CDR3 has 13 amino acids. CDR1 is LNHNV, CDR2 YYDKDF, per germline (reference sequence). Trimming cost V 3 bases and J 10 bases, with 15 bases left between them. CDR3 in amino acids: CATSSPNRQGQYF. DNA of the CDR3: TGTGCCACCAGCAGCCCGAACAGGCAGGGCCAGTACTTC.

The chain links TRBV5-1 to TRBJ2-3, with D perhaps matching TRBD1 (6 bases). Germline V gene data show CDR1 as SGHRS and CDR2 as YFSETQ. The CDR3 is 14 residues long. V lost 0 bases and J 9 bases, leaving 14 bases between the germline ends. The CDR3 DNA is TGCGCCAGCAGCTTGGACGTGGGGGCAGGGACGCAGTATTTT. Its protein is CASSLDVGAGTQYF.

In this sample, this clonotype turned up a few times. The chain links TRBV5-5 to TRBJ2-5; D unclear. In germline, CDR1 is SGHKS, CDR2 YYEKEE (reference sequence). Trimming cost V 5 bases and J 4 bases, with 15 bases left between them. The CDR3 consists of 14 residues. The CDR3 coding sequence is TGTGCCAGCAGTCCGGAGTGGCACTCAGAGACCCAGTACTTC. It encodes CASSPEWHSETQYF. The variable domain in full, completed from reference TRBV5-5 and TRBJ2-5, reads DAGVTQSPTHLIKTRGQQVTLRCSPISGHKSVSWYQQVLGQGPQFIFQYYEKEERGRGNFPDRFSARQFPNYSSELNVNALLLGDSALYLCASSPEWHSETQYFGPGTRLLVL.

The table lists this clonotype with a few counts. V usage is TRBV6-2 or TRBV6-3 and J usage is TRBJ2-1, with 7 nucleotides matching TRBD2. There are 18 residues in the CDR3. J gave up 3 bases and V 4 bases, and 15 bases lay outside the gene matches. Germline CDR1 and CDR2: MNHEY and SVGEGT. The CDR3 loop reads CASSSLPGRERSYNEQFF. In DNA form, the CDR3 reads TGTGCCAGCAGTTCCTTACCGGGGCGGGAGCGCAGCTACAATGAGCAGTTCTTC.

V usage is TRBV18 and J usage is TRBJ2-7; D is undetermined. Germline V gene sequence: CDR1 KGHSH, CDR2 LQKENI. The V end was cut by 0 bases, the J end by 6 bases, with 9 bases between. This CDR3 has 13 amino acids. The CDR3 sequence: CASSPPAPGEQYF. CDR3 DNA: TGTGCCAGCTCACCACCGGCCCCCGGCGAGCAGTACTTC.